This T cell receptor beta chain originates from a study of cytomegalovirus exposure and HLA in healthy donors. This CDR3 comprises 15 residues. Germline-derived CDR1 and CDR2 are SGDLS and YYNGEE. V lost 0 bases and J lost 2; bases outside the gene matches: 2. Assay used: immunoSEQ multiplex PCR; TCRdb lists only in-frame clones, some missing. The sample lists 90,000 to 120,000 clones; approximately 85% were seen once. General study points: The classifier was said to identify cytomegalovirus status with high specificity and sensitivity. While the bulk of TCR sequences proved rare, some public TCRs turned up in many donors. The tendency of first-cohort TCR clusters to co-occur in the 120 validation repertoires was the finding of a later analysis.

In regard to this clone: Its antigen is not known.

The chain combines TRBV9 with TRBJ1-3; 7 positions match TRBD1. Sequenced sample: PBMCs. This receptor was obtained from a young woman in good health and CMV-seronegative. CDR3 region: CASSVATGAGNTIYF. CDR3 coding DNA: TGTGCCAGCAGCGTAGCTACAGGGGCTGGAAACACCATATATTTT.